One sample yielded the 29 T cell receptor beta chains listed below, sequenced in a study of T cell responses to AZD1222 COVID-19 vaccine. Repertoires were generated with immunoSEQ multiplex PCR, while TCRdb's copy carries only in-frame clones and drops some. The sample's table shows 150,000 or so clones. Sample: peripheral blood. These TCRs come from an adult in good health.

The chain recombines TRBV19 with TRBJ1-1; a possible D gene is TRBD1 (5 bases). The V end lost 1 base, the J end lost 4 bases, and 10 bases lay between the germline ends. The CDR3 sequence is 14 residues long. Germline CDR1 reads LNHDA; CDR2 reads SQIVND (reference sequence). CDR3 DNA sequence: TGTGCCAGTAGTATAGGCAGGGCCAGCACTGAAGCTTTCTTT. Translated: CASSIGRASTEAFF.

The CDR3 is CSASYPQGRSDTQYF. The CDR3 nucleotides are TGCAGTGCTAGTTATCCCCAGGGTCGGTCAGATACGCAGTATTTT. This chain links TRBV20-1 with TRBJ2-3; tentative D call: TRBD1 (5 bases). The germline gives CDR1 DFQATT, CDR2 SNEGSKA (reference sequence). The CDR3 loop spans 15 amino acids. The V end lost 3 bases, the J end lost 4 bases, and 17 bases lay between the germline ends.

The chain carries TRBV6-1 and TRBJ1-5, with a possible D match to TRBD1 (6 bases). CDR3 length equals 17 residues. The germline V gene has CDR1 MNHNS and CDR2 SASEGT. The germline V and J ends were trimmed by 2 bases and 0 bases, with 14 bases remaining between them. In DNA form, the CDR3 reads TGTGCCAGCAGTGAACGGGACATTCGCTATAGCAATCAGCCCCAGCATTTT. Translated: CASSERDIRYSNQPQHF.

The CDR3 is CASSQGSYEQYF. The CDR3 region has the DNA TGCGCCAGCAGCCAAGGATCCTACGAGCAGTACTTC. The chain couples TRBV23-1 to TRBJ2-7; D unclear. TRBV23-1 carries the ORF label, with uncertain function. CDR3 size: 12 residues. Trimming pared 6 bases from V and 1 base from J, leaving 7 bases between.

The V call is TRBV9, the J call TRBJ2-3; 7 nucleotides agree with TRBD2. The CDR3 covers 17 residues. With V trimmed by 3 bases and J by 1 base, 11 bases remained unmatched. From germline, CDR1 is SGDLS and CDR2 YYNGEE. The CDR3 DNA reads as TGTGCCAGCAGCGCCAATATAGCGGGTTCGGGCACAGATACGCAGTATTTT. Residues: CASSANIAGSGTDTQYF.

V and J are TRBV6-2 or TRBV6-3 and TRBJ1-5; the D is unclear. The germline V and J ends were trimmed by 6 bases and 4 bases, with 13 bases remaining between them. The CDR3 sequence is 14 residues long. Germline assignment: CDR1 MNHEY and CDR2 SVGEGT. The CDR3 is CASSLAAVNQPQHF. For the CDR3, the DNA is TGTGCCAGCAGCCTCGCGGCCGTAAATCAGCCCCAGCATTTT.

The V and J genes are TRBV27 and TRBJ1-5; D is ambiguous. There are 15 residues in the CDR3. Trimming pared 3 bases from V and 2 bases from J, leaving 11 bases between. The germline V gene has CDR1 MNHEY and CDR2 SMNVEV (reference sequence). CDR3 DNA sequence: TGTGCCAGCAGTTTCGGAGGGTTTGGCAATCAGCCCCAGCATTTT. Amino acids: CASSFGGFGNQPQHF.

V is TRBV11-3 and J is TRBJ2-1; 10 bases agree with TRBD1. The germline V gene has CDR1 SGHNT and CDR2 YENEEA. The CDR3 extends over 15 amino acids. Unmatched junction bases numbered 1, after V lost 3 bases and J lost 2 bases. For the CDR3, the DNA is TGTGCCAGCAGCTTGGGACAGGGGCCCTACAATGAGCAGTTCTTC. Its translation: CASSLGQGPYNEQFF.

This chain uses TRBV28 with TRBJ1-6; 9 bases are a match to TRBD1. Trimming cost V 6 bases and J 10 bases; bases outside gene matches: 13. The germline V gene encodes CDR1 MDHEN and CDR2 SYDVKM. The CDR3 has 16 amino acids. In DNA form, the CDR3 reads TGTGCCAGCAGGTCGCCTGGGGACAGGGTAGGATCACCCCTCCACTTT. Translation gives CASRSPGDRVGSPLHF.

The chain links TRBV30 to TRBJ1-1; 8 nucleotides line up with TRBD1. Germline CDR1 and CDR2: GTSNPN and SVGIG (reference sequence). This CDR3 has 15 residues. V was clipped by 2 bases and J by 3 bases; unmatched bases: 8. CDR3 sequence: CAWSHRTGRHTEAFF. The CDR3 nucleotides read TGTGCCTGGAGTCACCGGACAGGGCGGCACACTGAAGCTTTCTTT.

The chain couples TRBV7-8 to TRBJ2-2, with D possibly called TRBD1 or TRBD2 (6 bases each). CDR1 is SGHVS, CDR2 FQNEAQ, per germline. This CDR3 comprises 15 residues. V was clipped by 4 bases and J by 3 bases, with 12 bases between them. CDR3 bases: TGTGCCAGCAGCTCCTACAGGGAGGACACCGGGGAGCTGTTTTTT. It encodes CASSSYREDTGELFF.

The rearrangement uses TRBV28 and TRBJ2-1; unclear D gene. Per germline, CDR1 MDHEN and CDR2 SYDVKM. V lost 3 bases and J lost 0, with 9 bases in between. The CDR3 consists of 15 residues. CDR3 nucleotides: TGTGCCAGCAGTTTTGTCAGGTCCTCCTACAATGAGCAGTTCTTC. Translating it yields CASSFVRSSYNEQFF.

CDR3 coding DNA: TGTGCCAGCAGCTTCAGCGGGGGGGAGCTGTTTTTT. Translating gives CASSFSGGELFF. The chain recombines TRBV9 with TRBJ2-2; weak D call: TRBD2 (6 bases). The germline CDR1 and CDR2 sequences are SGDLS and YYNGEE. The CDR3 loop spans 12 amino acids. Trimming shortened V by 4 bases and J by 8 bases, and 9 bases separated the two germline ends.

V gene TRBV3-1 (or the pseudogene TRBV3-2) combines with J gene TRBJ1-4, with D perhaps matching TRBD1 (5 bases). The V and J ends lost 1 base and 7 bases respectively, with 13 bases between them. Germline V gives CDR1 LGHDT, CDR2 YNNKEL (reference sequence). The CDR3 has 15 amino acids. This CDR3 reads CASSQVRQGPEKLFF. The CDR3 DNA is TGTGCCAGCAGCCAAGTCCGCCAGGGTCCTGAAAAACTGTTTTTT.

The chain has TRBV5-1 and TRBJ1-1; the D is unclear. Germline V gives CDR1 SGHRS, CDR2 YFSETQ. The CDR3 spans 14 residues. The V and J ends lost 0 bases and 1 base respectively, with 7 bases between them. CDR3 nucleotides: TGCGCCAGCAGCTTGGACCGGTGGAACACTGAAGCTTTCTTT. It is translated as CASSLDRWNTEAFF.

This chain joins TRBV18 and TRBJ1-4; the D gene is possibly TRBD1 (5 bases). Germline loops: CDR1 KGHSH, CDR2 LQKENI. Trimming removed 4 bases from V and 6 bases from J, with 15 bases in between. This CDR3 has 15 amino acids. The CDR3 nucleotides are TGTGCCAGCTCACTTAACGCCCTAGGGGATGAAAAACTGTTTTTT. Translating gives CASSLNALGDEKLFF.

The gene calls are TRBV18 and TRBJ1-2; D might be TRBD1 (6 bases). The germline gives CDR1 KGHSH, CDR2 LQKENI. This CDR3 region has 15 residues. V was clipped by 2 bases and J by 4 bases, with 14 bases between them. The CDR3 spells CASSPGAGDGYGYTF. In nucleotides, the CDR3 is TGTGCCAGCTCACCAGGGGCAGGGGATGGCTATGGCTACACCTTC.

This chain uses TRBV19 with TRBJ1-5; D is uncertain. CDR1 LNHDA and CDR2 SQIVND come from the germline V gene (reference sequence). Trimming removed 1 base at V and 5 bases at J, with 6 bases between. The CDR3 covers 13 residues. DNA of the CDR3: TGTGCCAGTAGTATAGTAACCGATCAGCCCCAGCATTTT. It encodes CASSIVTDQPQHF.

The rearrangement links TRBV5-6 to TRBJ1-1; 7 bases agree with TRBD1. This CDR3 spans 14 amino acids. Trimming removed 0 bases from V and 7 bases from J; junction bases left unmatched: 6. The germline V gene encodes CDR1 SGHDT and CDR2 YYEEEE. The CDR3 region is CASSLAPHRGEAFF. The CDR3 DNA follows: TGTGCCAGCAGCTTGGCTCCCCACAGGGGTGAAGCTTTCTTT. Variable domain in full (rest from reference TRBV5-6 and TRBJ1-1): DAGVTQSPTHLIKTRGQQVTLRCSPKSGHDTVSWYQQALGQGPQFIFQYYEEEERQRGNFPDRFSGHQFPNYSSELNVNALLLGDSALYLCASSLAPHRGEAFFGQGTRLTVV.

This chain uses TRBV7-2 with TRBJ1-5; the D gene is possibly TRBD1 (5 bases). Germline V gene lookup returns CDR1 SGHTA and CDR2 FQGNSA. The CDR3 covers 13 residues. Trimming took off 6 bases at V and 4 bases at J, with 10 bases between the two ends. CDR3 in DNA: TGTGCCAGCAGGGGGGGTGCAAATCAGCCCCAGCATTTT. Its protein product is CASRGGANQPQHF.

V usage is TRBV19 and J usage is TRBJ1-4; D uncertain. CDR3 length: 17 amino acids. Germline CDR1 and CDR2: LNHDA and SQIVND (reference sequence). V was trimmed by 5 bases and J by 4 bases, leaving 20 bases between them. CDR3 amino acids: CASSVLSMAYYNEKLFF. CDR3 DNA: TGTGCCAGTAGTGTCCTAAGTATGGCCTACTATAATGAAAAACTGTTTTTT.

This chain connects TRBV4-2 to TRBJ1-1; TRBD1 might be the D (6 bases). With 0 bases removed from V and 0 bases from J, the gap between germline ends came to 14 bases. The CDR3 sequence is 17 residues long. The V gene's germline CDR1 is LGHNA and CDR2 YNFKEQ. The CDR3 spells CASSQDPPGHLNTEAFF. The CDR3 DNA is TGTGCCAGCAGCCAAGACCCCCCGGGACACCTGAACACTGAAGCTTTCTTT.

The gene calls are TRBV9 and TRBJ1-3; weak D call: TRBD1 (6 bases). The CDR3 consists of 14 residues. In germline, CDR1 is SGDLS, CDR2 YYNGEE. The V end was cut by 2 bases, the J end by 9 bases, with 15 bases between. CDR3: CASSVEPTGRTIYF. CDR3 coding DNA: TGTGCCAGCAGCGTGGAGCCCACAGGGCGCACCATATATTTT. The whole variable domain, filled in from reference TRBV9 and TRBJ1-3, reads DSGVTQTPKHLITATGQRVTLRCSPRSGDLSVYWYQQSLDQGLQFLIQYYNGEERAKGNILERFSAQQFPDLHSELNLSSLELGDSALYFCASSVEPTGRTIYFGEGSWLTVV.

The CDR3 sequence is CASSPEDSIPKAGELFF. The CDR3, as DNA: TGTGCCAGCAGCCCGGAGGACTCGATACCTAAAGCCGGGGAGCTGTTTTTT. The chain recombines TRBV7-9 with TRBJ2-2; D possibly corresponds to TRBD2 (5 bases). Trimming took off 5 bases at V and 6 bases at J, with 22 bases between the two ends. CDR1 is SEHNR, CDR2 FQNEAQ, per germline (reference sequence). The CDR3 has 17 residues.

The chain carries TRBV12-3 or TRBV12-4 and TRBJ1-5; D is undetermined. The V gene lost 9 bases and the J gene lost 4 bases, with 10 bases spanning the gap. This CDR3 comprises 12 residues. As DNA, the CDR3 is TGTGCCAGTGCTGGCGGTAATCAGCCCCAGCATTTT. Translated: CASAGGNQPQHF.

This chain links TRBV9 with TRBJ1-6, with 7 bases lining up with TRBD1. Germline V gene data show CDR1 as SGDLS and CDR2 as YYNGEE. V lost 4 bases and J lost 4; bases outside the gene matches: 8. The CDR3 contains 16 residues. The CDR3 DNA follows: TGTGCCAGCAGCCCCCGACAGGGAACTTATAATTCACCCCTCCACTTT. Translated: CASSPRQGTYNSPLHF.

V gene TRBV4-2 combines with J gene TRBJ2-5; D uncertain. This CDR3 is 17 amino acids long. Germline CDR1 LGHNA, CDR2 YNFKEQ. The V and J ends lost 0 bases and 3 bases respectively, with 17 bases between them. The CDR3 loop reads CASSQDPPSRPEETQYF. CDR3 in DNA: TGTGCCAGCAGCCAAGATCCTCCCTCCCGGCCCGAAGAGACCCAGTACTTC.

The genes are TRBV3-1 (or the pseudogene TRBV3-2) and TRBJ1-2, with TRBD1 matching over 9 bases. V shed 5 bases, J shed 10 bases, and the junction held 17 bases outside the gene matches. Germline V gene data show CDR1 as LGHDT and CDR2 as YNNKEL (reference sequence). This CDR3 spans 16 amino acids. This chain's CDR3 is CASSTPPSQGALDYTF. In DNA form, the CDR3 reads TGTGCCAGCAGCACGCCGCCCTCACAGGGGGCGCTTGACTACACCTTC.

J is TRBJ2-6 and V is TRBV9; D call uncertain. Trimming took off 4 bases at V and 3 bases at J, with 20 bases between the two ends. Per germline, CDR1 SGDLS and CDR2 YYNGEE. The CDR3 sequence is 18 residues long. CDR3 bases: TGTGCCAGCAGCTTTCAAGGTACCGGTTCCCGTGGGGCCAACGTCCTGACTTTC. Translated, it gives CASSFQGTGSRGANVLTF. Full variable domain (outside the CDR3, taken from reference TRBV9 and TRBJ2-6): DSGVTQTPKHLITATGQRVTLRCSPRSGDLSVYWYQQSLDQGLQFLIQYYNGEERAKGNILERFSAQQFPDLHSELNLSSLELGDSALYFCASSFQGTGSRGANVLTFGAGSRLTVL.